This entry is about one TCR beta chain. This sample is part of a study of blood T cell repertoires in COVID-19. Whole-study context: Researchers got acute and convalescent COVID-19 samples from the United States, Italy and Spain. Nucleic acid was either cDNA or gDNA, and it came from T cells, B-cell-depleted T cells, or PBMCs.

This CDR3 spans 14 amino acids. Trimming cost V 5 bases and J 0 bases, with 9 bases left between them. Germline CDR1 MNHEY, CDR2 SVGEGT. Measured with immunoSEQ multiplex PCR; TCRdb has only the in-frame clones, and not every one. The table shows 70,000 or so clones, with more than 80% occurring only once. This chain joins TRBV6-2 or TRBV6-3 and TRBJ2-3, with unresolved D. Sequences were obtained from peripheral blood. This receptor was identified in an elderly woman with active or convalescent COVID-19. The CDR3 nucleotides read TGTGCCAGCAGTCCCCCGACTAGCACAGATACGCAGTATTTT. Translating gives CASSPPTSTDTQYF.